This TCR beta chain comes out of a study of blood T cells in healthy people across ages. Overall study results and limits: Strong correlation linked observed beta diversity and percent naive T cells.

In each sample, at least 7 million PBMCs were isolated. Primed by a sample-barcoded 5' primer and a J-beta primer mix, a second PCR proceeded for roughly 6 to 12 cycles. Samples each returned at least 3 million CDR3-containing paired-end reads. TCRdb analysed the 5' RACE reads with MiXCR anew, one entry per CDR3 protein. The data show 1.5 million to 2 million distinct CDR3 sequences, with less than 50% seen just once and less than 2.5% held by the top ten. This clonotype was detected ten times or more. No antigen is known for it. The sample comprised blood. This TCR came from a middle-aged woman in good health.

CDR3 amino acids: CATSRDLAASEQYF. The CDR3 DNA sequence: TGTGCCACCAGCAGAGATCTTGCAGCATCCGAGCAGTACTTC. The chain recombines TRBV15 with TRBJ2-7, with no clear D. This CDR3 has 14 amino acids. Trimming cost V 0 bases and J 6 bases, with 12 bases left between them. From germline, CDR1 is LNHNV and CDR2 YYDKDF (reference sequence).